The TCR beta chain described here comes from a study of long-term antiretroviral therapy in people with HIV. Study-wide background: Earliest sampling preceded the 2015 immediate-ART recommendation by about a decade.

The assay used was immunoSEQ (version v3.0), run at survey level. The data were produced by immunoSEQ multiplex PCR, yet TCRdb's version contains in-frame clones alone and is incomplete. The table has 15,000 to 20,000 clones, roughly 91% seen once. The CDR3 totals 14 residues. The V end lost 8 bases, the J end lost 1 base, and 14 bases lay between the germline ends. Germline V gene lookup returns CDR1 MNHNS and CDR2 SASEGT. HIV-positive participants were all treated in the United States. Cryopreserved PBMC samples of about 0.85-11 million cells were used for DNA extraction. The sequencing here drew on unsorted PBMCs, taken 6.9 years after starting antiretroviral therapy. The chain joins TRBV6-1 to TRBJ1-2, with D hard to call. This TCR derives from a man aged 50 to 60 with HIV. Here the CDR3 DNA reads TGTGCCAGCTCTAGAACAGATATTAACTATGGCTACACCTTC. This encodes CASSRTDINYGYTF.